This TCR beta chain was identified in a study of technical replicates of blood from several donors. Repertoires were generated with immunoSEQ multiplex PCR, while TCRdb's copy carries only in-frame clones and drops some. The sample carries under 85,000 clones, around 94% recorded once. The length of the CDR3 is 16 residues. V lost 5 bases, J lost 1 base, and 10 bases stayed unmatched. The germline V gene encodes CDR1 SGHRS and CDR2 YFSETQ. The receptor was derived from a human donor in good health. The chain joins TRBV5-1 to TRBJ2-7; 9 bases map to TRBD1. The material sequenced was T cells isolated from PBMCs. The DNA for the CDR3 is TGCGCCAGCAGACCCACCGGGACAGGGTATTCCTACGAGCAGTACTTC. Encoded protein: CASRPTGTGYSYEQYF.